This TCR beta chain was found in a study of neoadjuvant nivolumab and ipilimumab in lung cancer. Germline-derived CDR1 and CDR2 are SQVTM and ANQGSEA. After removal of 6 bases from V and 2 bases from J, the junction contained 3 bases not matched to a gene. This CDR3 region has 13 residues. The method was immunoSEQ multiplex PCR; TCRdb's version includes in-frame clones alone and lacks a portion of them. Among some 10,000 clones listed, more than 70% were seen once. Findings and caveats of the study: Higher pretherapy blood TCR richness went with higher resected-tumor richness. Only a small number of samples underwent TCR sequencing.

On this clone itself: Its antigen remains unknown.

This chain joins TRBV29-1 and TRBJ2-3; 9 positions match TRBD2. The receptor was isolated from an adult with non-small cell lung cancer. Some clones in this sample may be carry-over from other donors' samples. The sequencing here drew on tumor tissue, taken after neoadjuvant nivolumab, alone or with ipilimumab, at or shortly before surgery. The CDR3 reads CSVSGGSTDTQYF. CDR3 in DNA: TGCAGCGTGAGCGGGGGGTCCACAGATACGCAGTATTTT.